This TCR beta chain was profiled in a study of cytotoxic CD8 clonotypes in ibrutinib-treated CLL (dated by TCRdb to the early 2020s). Regarding the research as a whole: The cohort included around 15 treatment-naive and under 13 relapsed/refractory patients; around 18 were IGHV unmutated. All remission and progressive disease samples were collected while patients were still receiving ibrutinib. Cryopreserved peripheral blood mononuclear cells were obtained before treatment, at response, and at either sustained remission or disease progression. Partial responses were observed in 24 patients and complete responses in 2; after a median follow-up of roughly 72 months, remission was maintained in approximately 14 patients and progression was observed in roughly twelve. Samples averaged roughly 280,000 productive templates and just under 95,000 productive rearrangements. Of the 90 or so participants in the trial, approximately 26 had longitudinal samples available. The response samples were drawn at a median of around eleven months into treatment, with a range of roughly 6 to 40 months. On the study overall, not on this receptor specifically: An increase in clonality was observed at ibrutinib response, with clonality remaining stable during sustained remission and falling back toward baseline at progression. Baseline clonality was found to be higher than that of age-matched healthy donors and was strongly correlated with circulating CD8+ T-cell counts. Lymph node repertoires were not examined, and the timing of sampling was not matched between patients in sustained remission and those whose disease progressed. Public clonotypes were rare and either shrank or stayed stable during treatment, and the rise in clonality at ibrutinib response reflected expansion of private clonotypes.

With regard to this clone: Its antigen is currently not known. No base quality values were provided; no much bigger clone lies one nucleotide off.

Via the germline V gene, CDR1 is SGHTA and CDR2 FQGTGA. V is trimmed back by 5 bases and J by 5 bases, and the junction contains 6 bases that no gene match accounts for. The CDR3, from cysteine to phenylalanine, totals 14 residues. Only the CDR3 DNA is retained, 42 bases long and in frame from the first base. The goal of deep resolution MiSeq sequencing was a depth between 1 in 1 million and 1 in 200,000 T cells, and coverage averaged 10x per clonotype. The immunoSEQ hsTCRB Kit was used to generate the TCR beta libraries. The paper's processing steps were these. ImmunoSEQ Data Assistant and ImmunoSEQ Analyzer were used for data analysis, and V, D and J genes were assigned according to IMGT definitions. Clonality, which ranges from 0 to 1, was calculated by subtracting the normalized Shannon entropy of productive rearrangement frequencies from one. Only overrepresented clonotypes making up at least 0.05% of the repertoire of each patient were included in the public clonotype analysis. Fewer than 15 repertoires from age-matched healthy donors, obtained from immuneACCESS, served as clonality controls. The table was pulled from immuneACCESS by TCRdb, which kept in-frame rearrangements only. Such tables lose some clones; where checked, under half of the loss comes from unresolved V genes, and the rest has no known cause. Clone size and V and J calls were adopted from that table, with D and trimming inferred from the DNA. The sample table records about 160,000 clones; roughly 90% of these occur just once. The ten largest clones capture around 3% of the sample.

The intended sense of this specimen's time point label: progressive disease on ibrutinib. For TCR beta library preparation, roughly 2.2 micrograms of genomic DNA were isolated from cryopreserved PBMCs. Longitudinal blood samples from CLL patients on ibrutinib monotherapy underwent high-throughput TCR beta sequencing. Patients were enrolled in a phase 2 open-label single-center ibrutinib monotherapy trial. This material consisted of PBMCs, taken at disease progression, from a patient treated with ibrutinib. This receptor was obtained from a human donor with chronic lymphocytic leukemia. Here the chain combines TRBV7-3 and TRBJ2-7; 10 of the junction bases match TRBD2. Read as DNA, the sequence is TGTGCCAGCAGCAAAGCGGGAGGGCTGAACGAGCAGTACTTC. The encoded protein is CASSKAGGLNEQYF.